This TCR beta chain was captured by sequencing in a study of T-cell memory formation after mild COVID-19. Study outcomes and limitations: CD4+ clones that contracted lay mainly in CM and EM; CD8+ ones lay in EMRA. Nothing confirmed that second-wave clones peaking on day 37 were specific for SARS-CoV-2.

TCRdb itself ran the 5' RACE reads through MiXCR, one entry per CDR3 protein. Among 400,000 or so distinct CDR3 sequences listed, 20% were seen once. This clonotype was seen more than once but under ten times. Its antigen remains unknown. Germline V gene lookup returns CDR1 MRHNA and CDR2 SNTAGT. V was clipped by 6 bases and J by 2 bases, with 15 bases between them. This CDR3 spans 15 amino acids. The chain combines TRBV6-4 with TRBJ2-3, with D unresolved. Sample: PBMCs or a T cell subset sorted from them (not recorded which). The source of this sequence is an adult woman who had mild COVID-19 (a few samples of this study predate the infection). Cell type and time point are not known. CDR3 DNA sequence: TGTGCCAGCAGAGGTCCCCCCTGTCCCACAGATACGCAGTATTTT. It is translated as CASRGPPCPTDTQYF.